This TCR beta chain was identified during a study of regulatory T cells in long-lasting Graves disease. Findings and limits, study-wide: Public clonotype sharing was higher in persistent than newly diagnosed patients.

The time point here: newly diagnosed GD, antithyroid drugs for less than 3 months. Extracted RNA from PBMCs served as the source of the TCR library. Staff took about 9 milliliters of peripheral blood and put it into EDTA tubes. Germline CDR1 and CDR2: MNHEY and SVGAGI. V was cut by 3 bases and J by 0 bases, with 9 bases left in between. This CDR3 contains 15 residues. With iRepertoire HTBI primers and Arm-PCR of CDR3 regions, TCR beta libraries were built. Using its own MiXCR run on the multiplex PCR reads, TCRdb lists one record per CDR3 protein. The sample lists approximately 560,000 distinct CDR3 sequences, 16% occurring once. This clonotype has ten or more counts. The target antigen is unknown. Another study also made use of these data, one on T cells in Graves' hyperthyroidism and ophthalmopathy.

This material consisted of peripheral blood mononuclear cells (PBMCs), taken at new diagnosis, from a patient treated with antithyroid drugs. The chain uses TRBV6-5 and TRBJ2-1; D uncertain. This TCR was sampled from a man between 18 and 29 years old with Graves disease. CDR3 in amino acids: CASSYTQSSYNEQFF. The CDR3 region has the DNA TGTGCCAGCAGTTATACCCAGAGCTCCTACAATGAGCAGTTCTTC.